The rows below give T cell receptor beta chains drawn from one sample of a study of T cell repertoires in cytomegalovirus infection. TCRdb redid the calling of the reads with MiXCR, one entry per CDR3 protein. The table includes 200,000 to 300,000 distinct CDR3 sequences, roughly 15% detected once. Sample: PBMCs. Receptors originate from a human donor in good health (CMV status not recorded). Some clones in this sample may be carry-over from other donors' samples. Each CDR3 is given with its conserved first and last residue. Each record gives: clone size, D gene, J gene, V gene, CDR3 protein, CDR3 DNA. D genes are given only for firm matches. Not all rows give a size; the values are once, few, many and, for expanded clones, a class.

many | - | TRBJ2-1 | TRBV7-2 | CASSPFLHGNGNEQFF | TGTGCCAGCAGCCCTTTCCTACACGGGAATGGGAATGAGCAGTTCTTC
many | - | TRBJ1-1 | TRBV12-3/TRBV12-4 | CASSFGMAEAFF | TGTGCCAGCAGTTTCGGGATGGCTGAAGCTTTCTTT
many | TRBD2 | TRBJ2-7 | TRBV20-1 | CSARTSGTRDEQYF | TGCAGTGCCCGGACTAGCGGGACTCGGGACGAGCAGTACTTC
- | TRBD1 | TRBJ2-1 | TRBV7-2 | CASALSGTGALREQFF | TGTGCCAGCGCCCTATCAGGGACAGGTGCCCTCCGGGAGCAGTTCTTC
few | TRBD2 | TRBJ2-1 | TRBV24-1 | CATSDTNARGEQFF | TGTGCCACCAGTGACACCAACGCGCGGGGGGAGCAGTTCTTC
- | - | TRBJ2-7 | TRBV4-3 | CASSQGQGLPYEQYF | TGCGCCAGCAGCCAAGGACAGGGACTACCCTACGAGCAGTACTTC
- | TRBD1 | TRBJ2-1 | TRBV5-1 | CASSLGTENEQFF | TGCGCCAGCAGCCTCGGGACAGAGAATGAGCAGTTCTTC
many | - | TRBJ2-7 | TRBV7-9 | CASSLFERAYEQYF | TGTGCCAGCAGCTTATTCGAGCGAGCCTACGAGCAGTACTTC
- | TRBD1 | TRBJ1-5 | TRBV19 | CASSRRGHQPQHF | TGTGCCAGTAGTAGGAGGGGGCATCAGCCCCAGCATTTT
many | - | TRBJ2-1 | TRBV6-2/TRBV6-3 | CASSYAGNYNEQFF | TGTGCCAGCAGTTACGCCGGGAACTACAATGAGCAGTTCTTC